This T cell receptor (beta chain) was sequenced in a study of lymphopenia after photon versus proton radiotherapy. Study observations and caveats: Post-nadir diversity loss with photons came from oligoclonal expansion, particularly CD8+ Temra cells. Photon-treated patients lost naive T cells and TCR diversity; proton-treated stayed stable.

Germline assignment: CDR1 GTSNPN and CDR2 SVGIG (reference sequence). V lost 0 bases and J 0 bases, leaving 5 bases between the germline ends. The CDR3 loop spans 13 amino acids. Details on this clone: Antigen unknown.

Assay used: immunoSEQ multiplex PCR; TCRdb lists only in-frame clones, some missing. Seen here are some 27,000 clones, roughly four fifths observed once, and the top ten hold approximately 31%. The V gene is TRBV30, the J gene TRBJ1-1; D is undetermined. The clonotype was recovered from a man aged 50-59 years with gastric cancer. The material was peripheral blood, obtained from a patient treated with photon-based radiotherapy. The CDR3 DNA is TGTGCCTGGAGTGTCCTCATGAACACTGAAGCTTTCTTT. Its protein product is CAWSVLMNTEAFF.